This T cell receptor beta chain was identified in a study of shared clonotypes between healthy human individuals (dated by TCRdb to 2018 to 2021). Describing the broader study: The cohort included a few men and a couple of women between 18 and 49 years of age. Per donor, three plates each were used for CD4 naive and CD4 memory, two for CD8 naive, and one for CD8 memory. To estimate repertoire size and how much clonotype sharing occurs between individuals, the study deeply sequenced the blood TCR repertoires of five healthy adults. Libraries were prepared and TCR repertoires were sequenced by different laboratories using diverse techniques, in order to increase sequencing depth and limit assay-specific biases. Each donor's leukapheresis produced roughly between roughly 0.85 and 9.5 billion PBMCs.

TCR CDR3 regions were amplified from genomic DNA by multiplex PCR using the deep immunoSEQ assay. Genomic DNA extracted from each cell subset was distributed evenly over all wells of several immunoSEQ 96-well plates, and each plate served as one replicate. Each replicate PCR for sorted subsets received 200 ng genomic DNA, equal to about 30,000 T cell genomes. Purified libraries were measured with a Qubit 3.0 fluorometer, size-checked on a Bioanalyzer 2100, and measured again with the KAPA Library Quantification kit. A separate single-read 150-cycle Illumina NextSeq 550 flow cell was used to sequence each immunoSEQ 96-well plate. Concerning the study's data processing: Because only junctional sequences without quality scores were contained in the immunoSEQ output, filtering matching that applied to full-length reads could not be performed. To assign V/J genes and CDR3, sequences were annotated against IMGT germline references using PyIR, a Python wrapper for IgBLAST v1.9. Reads were removed for weak V/J assignments (E-value above 1e-6), missing CDR3, stop codons, out-of-frame junctions, or ambiguous translated residues. A V3J clonotype was defined by an identical inferred V gene, J gene, and CDR3 amino acid sequence. Percentage overlap between repertoires was calculated by dividing the number of shared unique clonotypes by the size of the smaller repertoire. Richness of each repertoire was evaluated using RTK rarefaction, the Chao1 estimator, and Recon v2.1 estimates of unobserved clonotypes. Generation probabilities for all TCRbeta clonotypes obtained by the gDNA method from a handful of donors were computed using OLGA. TCRdb retrieved this table from immuneACCESS and kept in-frame rearrangements only. Not all clones are present; in checked studies, unresolved V genes account for under half, and no reason is known for the remainder. The V and J calls and clone size were taken over from that table, and D and trimming were inferred from the DNA. The sample has roughly 590,000 clones on record, around 95% of them singletons. Together, the top ten hold over 0.09% of the sample.

For this clone: Its antigen target is currently unknown. The record has no base qualities; no much larger clone is one base away.

CD8 naive samples were CD45RO-negative cells positively selected for CCR7, giving a CD45RA+CCR7+ population that excluded TemRA cells. Healthy HIV-negative adults with no recently reported acute infections or vaccinations were included as donors. All donors were Caucasian adults living in Nashville, Tennessee, USA. Blood was obtained by leukapheresis, after which PBMCs were separated by Ficoll-Histopaque density gradient centrifugation and cryopreserved in liquid nitrogen vapor phase. Purity and quantity of every magnetically sorted T cell population were checked by analytical flow cytometry. Genomic DNA was isolated from every sorted fraction and measured by UV absorbance on a Nanodrop 2000c. General findings and caveats noted by the study authors: Naive subsets generally had larger estimated clonotype richness than memory subsets did. Sampling was restricted to blood, and TCR repertoires in tissues likely differ from the TCR repertoires found in blood. Roughly 5.2% of naive CD4, around 4% of naive CD8, roughly 2.4% of memory CD4, and approximately 0.39% of memory CD8 clonotypes were shared across a few donors. Rarefaction of sorted-subset datasets indicated incomplete sequencing despite the large sequencing depth. Pairwise subsampling indicated that sequencing depth was expected to affect the degree of clonotype sharing among donors. The small number of donors limited the genetic and exposure-history diversity represented. Clonotypes shared by all four sorted-subset donors showed higher generation probabilities than non-shared clonotypes.

Sequencing was done on a sample of naive CD8+ T cells sorted from blood. What this sample's cell subset or site label stands for: CD45RA+CCR7+. The sequence was collected from a woman aged 25-40 years in good health.

The CDR3 reads as follows: CASSLPGVDGYTF. The nucleotide sequence is TGTGCCAGCAGCTTACCAGGGGTGGATGGCTACACCTTC. Here the chain combines TRBV7-2 and TRBJ1-2; a tentative D match to TRBD1 spans 6 bases. The junction shows trimming of 2 bases on V and 6 bases on J, plus 10 bases between the germline ends. Reading from cysteine to phenylalanine, the CDR3 counts 13 amino acids. Solely the CDR3 DNA is kept, with 39 bases framed from the first base. Taken from the germline V gene, the CDR1 and CDR2 loops are SGHTA and FQGNSA.